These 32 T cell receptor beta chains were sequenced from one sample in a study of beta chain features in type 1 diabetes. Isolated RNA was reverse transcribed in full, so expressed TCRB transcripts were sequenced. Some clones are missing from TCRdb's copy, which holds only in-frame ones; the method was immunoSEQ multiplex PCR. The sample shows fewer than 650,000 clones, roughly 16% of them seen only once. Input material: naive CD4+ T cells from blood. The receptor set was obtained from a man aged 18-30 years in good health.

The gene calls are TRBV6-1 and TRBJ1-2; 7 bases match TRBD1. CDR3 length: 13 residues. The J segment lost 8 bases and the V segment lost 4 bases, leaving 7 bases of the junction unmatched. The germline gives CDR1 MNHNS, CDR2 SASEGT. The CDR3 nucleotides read TGTGCCAGCAGTGCGACAGGGAGTGACGGCTACACCTTC. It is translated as CASSATGSDGYTF.

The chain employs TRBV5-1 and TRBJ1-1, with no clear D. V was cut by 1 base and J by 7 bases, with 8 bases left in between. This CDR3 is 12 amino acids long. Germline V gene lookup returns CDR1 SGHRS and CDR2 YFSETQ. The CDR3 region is CASSLMGIEAFF. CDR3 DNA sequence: TGCGCCAGCAGCTTGATGGGGATTGAAGCTTTCTTT.

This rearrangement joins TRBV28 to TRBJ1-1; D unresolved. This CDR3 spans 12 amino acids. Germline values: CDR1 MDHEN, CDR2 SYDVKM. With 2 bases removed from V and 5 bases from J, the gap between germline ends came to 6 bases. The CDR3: CASSLRVTEAFF. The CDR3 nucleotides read TGTGCCAGCAGTTTAAGAGTGACTGAAGCTTTCTTT.

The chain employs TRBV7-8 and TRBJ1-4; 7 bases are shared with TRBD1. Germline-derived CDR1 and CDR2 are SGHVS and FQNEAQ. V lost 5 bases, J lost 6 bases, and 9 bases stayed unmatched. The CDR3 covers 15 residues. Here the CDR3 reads CASSPQTGWDEKLFF. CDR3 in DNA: TGTGCCAGCAGCCCACAGACAGGGTGGGATGAAAAACTGTTTTTT.

The CDR3 protein is CASSLFPGSSNQPQHF. As DNA, the CDR3 is TGTGCCAGCAGTTTATTCCCAGGCTCGAGCAATCAGCCCCAGCATTTT. The chain links TRBV27 to TRBJ1-5; D unresolved. The germline gives CDR1 MNHEY, CDR2 SMNVEV (reference sequence). The CDR3 covers 16 residues. The V end lost 1 base, the J end lost 1 base, and 11 bases lay between the germline ends.

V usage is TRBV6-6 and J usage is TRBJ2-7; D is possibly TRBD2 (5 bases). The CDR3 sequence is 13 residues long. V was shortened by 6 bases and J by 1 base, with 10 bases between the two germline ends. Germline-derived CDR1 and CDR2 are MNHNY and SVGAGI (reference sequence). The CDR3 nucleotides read TGTGCCAGCAGCCGGACTGGATCCTACGAGCAGTACTTC. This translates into CASSRTGSYEQYF.

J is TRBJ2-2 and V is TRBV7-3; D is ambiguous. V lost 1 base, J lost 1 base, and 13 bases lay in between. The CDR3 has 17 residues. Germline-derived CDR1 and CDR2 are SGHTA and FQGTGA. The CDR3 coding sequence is TGTGCCAGCAGCTTAAAGCGACGCCTCCAGAACACCGGGGAGCTGTTTTTT. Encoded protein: CASSLKRRLQNTGELFF. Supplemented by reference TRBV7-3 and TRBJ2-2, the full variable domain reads GAGVSQTPSNKVTEKGKYVELRCDPISGHTALYWYRQSLGQGPEFLIYFQGTGAADDSGLPNDRFFAVRPEGSVSTLKIQRTERGDSAVYLCASSLKRRLQNTGELFFGEGSRLTVL.

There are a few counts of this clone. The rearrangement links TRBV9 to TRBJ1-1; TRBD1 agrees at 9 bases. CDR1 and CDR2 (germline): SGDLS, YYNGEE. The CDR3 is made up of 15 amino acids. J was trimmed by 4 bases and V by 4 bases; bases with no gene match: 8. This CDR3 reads CASSPQDRGLTEAFF. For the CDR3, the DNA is TGTGCCAGCAGCCCCCAGGACAGGGGCCTCACTGAAGCTTTCTTT.

In DNA form, the CDR3 reads TGTGCCACCAGTCGGGAGCTCTACGAGCAGTACTTC. Residues: CATSRELYEQYF. The J gene is TRBJ2-7, the V gene TRBV15, with a tentative D call TRBD2 (6 bases). Germline CDR1 is LNHNV and CDR2 is YYDKDF (reference sequence). The V gene lost 6 bases and the J gene lost 3 bases, with 9 bases spanning the gap. CDR3 size: 12 residues.

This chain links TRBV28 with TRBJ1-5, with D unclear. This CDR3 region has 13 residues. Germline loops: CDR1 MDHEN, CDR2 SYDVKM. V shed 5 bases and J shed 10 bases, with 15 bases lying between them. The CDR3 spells CASSPQMQRPQHF. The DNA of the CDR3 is TGTGCCAGCAGTCCCCAAATGCAGCGTCCCCAGCATTTT.

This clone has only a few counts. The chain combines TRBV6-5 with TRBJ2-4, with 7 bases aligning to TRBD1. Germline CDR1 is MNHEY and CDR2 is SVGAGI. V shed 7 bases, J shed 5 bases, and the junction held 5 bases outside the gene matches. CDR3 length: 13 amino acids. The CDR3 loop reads CASTRGGQNIQYF. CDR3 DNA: TGTGCCAGCACCAGAGGGGGCCAAAACATTCAGTACTTC.

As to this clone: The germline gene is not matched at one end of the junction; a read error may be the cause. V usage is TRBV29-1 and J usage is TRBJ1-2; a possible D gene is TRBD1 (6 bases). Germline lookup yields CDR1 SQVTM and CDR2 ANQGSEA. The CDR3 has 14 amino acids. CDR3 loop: CSVEASRDIYRYTF. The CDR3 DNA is TGCAGCGTTGAAGCGTCCAGGGACATCTATCGCTACACCTTC.

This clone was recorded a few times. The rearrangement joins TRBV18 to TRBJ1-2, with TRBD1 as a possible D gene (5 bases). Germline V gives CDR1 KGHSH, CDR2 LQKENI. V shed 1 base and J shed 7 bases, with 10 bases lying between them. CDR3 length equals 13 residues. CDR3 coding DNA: TGTGCCAGCTCACCACGGGACCAGGCTGGCTACACCTTC. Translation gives CASSPRDQAGYTF.

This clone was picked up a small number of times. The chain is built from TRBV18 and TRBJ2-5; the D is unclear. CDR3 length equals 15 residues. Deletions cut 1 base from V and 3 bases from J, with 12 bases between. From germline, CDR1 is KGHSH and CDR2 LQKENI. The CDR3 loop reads CASSPLLTVKETQYF. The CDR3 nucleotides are TGTGCCAGCTCACCACTGCTCACGGTCAAAGAGACCCAGTACTTC.

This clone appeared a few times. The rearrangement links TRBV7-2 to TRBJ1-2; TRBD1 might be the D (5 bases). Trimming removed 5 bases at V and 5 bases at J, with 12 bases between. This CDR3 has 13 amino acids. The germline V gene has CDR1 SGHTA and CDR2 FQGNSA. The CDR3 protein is CASSPRGLYGYTF. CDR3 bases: TGTGCCAGCAGCCCCCGGGGCCTTTATGGCTACACCTTC. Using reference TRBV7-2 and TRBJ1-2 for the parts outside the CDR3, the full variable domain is GAGVSQSPSNKVTEKGKDVELRCDPISGHTALYWYRQSLGQGLEFLIYFQGNSAPDKSGLPSDRFSAERTGGSVSTLTIQRTQQEDSAVYLCASSPRGLYGYTFGSGTRLTVV.

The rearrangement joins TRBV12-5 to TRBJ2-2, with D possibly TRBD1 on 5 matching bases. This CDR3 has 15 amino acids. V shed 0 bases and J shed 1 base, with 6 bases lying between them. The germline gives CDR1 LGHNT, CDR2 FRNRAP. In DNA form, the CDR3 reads TGTGCTAGTGGTTTGGTGGGGCAGAACACCGGGGAGCTGTTTTTT. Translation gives CASGLVGQNTGELFF.

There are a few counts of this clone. The CDR3 is CASSLGGLAGLAADNEQFF. The DNA of the CDR3 is TGTGCCAGCAGCTTGGGGGGACTAGCGGGACTAGCGGCGGACAATGAGCAGTTCTTC. This chain uses TRBV5-4 with TRBJ2-1; TRBD2 agrees at 13 bases. Looked up from germline, CDR1 is SGHNT and CDR2 is YYREEE (reference sequence). This CDR3 has 19 residues. The V gene end was trimmed by 0 bases and the J gene end by 5 bases; junction bases not matched to a gene: 11.

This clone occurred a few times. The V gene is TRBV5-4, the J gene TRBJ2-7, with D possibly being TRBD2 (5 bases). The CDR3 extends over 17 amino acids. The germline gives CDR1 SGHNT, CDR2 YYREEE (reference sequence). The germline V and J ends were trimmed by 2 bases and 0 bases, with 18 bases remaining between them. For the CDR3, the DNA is TGTGCCAGCAGCTTAAACGCCAGACTAAGCCGCTCCTACGAGCAGTACTTC. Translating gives CASSLNARLSRSYEQYF.

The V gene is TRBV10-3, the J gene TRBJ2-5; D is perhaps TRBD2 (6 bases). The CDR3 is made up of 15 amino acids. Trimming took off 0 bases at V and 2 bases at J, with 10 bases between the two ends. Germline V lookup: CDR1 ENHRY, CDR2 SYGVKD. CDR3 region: CAISESSGTQETQYF. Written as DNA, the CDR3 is TGTGCCATCAGTGAGTCTAGCGGAACTCAAGAGACCCAGTACTTC.

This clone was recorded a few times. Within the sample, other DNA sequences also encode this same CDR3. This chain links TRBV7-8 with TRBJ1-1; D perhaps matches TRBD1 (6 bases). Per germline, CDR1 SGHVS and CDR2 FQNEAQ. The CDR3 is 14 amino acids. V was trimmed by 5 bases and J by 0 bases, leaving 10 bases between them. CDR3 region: CASSPRTVNTEAFF. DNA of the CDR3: TGTGCCAGCAGCCCTCGGACAGTGAACACTGAAGCTTTCTTT.

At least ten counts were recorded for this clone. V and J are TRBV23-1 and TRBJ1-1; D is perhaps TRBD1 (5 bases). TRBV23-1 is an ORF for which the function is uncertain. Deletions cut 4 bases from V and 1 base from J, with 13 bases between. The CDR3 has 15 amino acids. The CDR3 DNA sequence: TGCGCCAGCAGTCCGTCCGGGACGGCGAACACTGAAGCTTTCTTT. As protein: CASSPSGTANTEAFF.

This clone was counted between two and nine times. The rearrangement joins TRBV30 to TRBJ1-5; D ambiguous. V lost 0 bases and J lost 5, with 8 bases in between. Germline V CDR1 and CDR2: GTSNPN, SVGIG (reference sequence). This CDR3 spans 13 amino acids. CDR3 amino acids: CAWSVRWDQPQHF. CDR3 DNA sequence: TGTGCCTGGAGTGTAAGGTGGGATCAGCCCCAGCATTTT.

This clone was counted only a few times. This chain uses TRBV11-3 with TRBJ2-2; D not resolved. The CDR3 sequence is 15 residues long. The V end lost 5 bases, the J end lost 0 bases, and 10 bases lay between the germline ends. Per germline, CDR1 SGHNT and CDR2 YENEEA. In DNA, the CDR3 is TGTGCCAGCAGCCTCGACGGTACGAACACCGGGGAGCTGTTTTTT. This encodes CASSLDGTNTGELFF.

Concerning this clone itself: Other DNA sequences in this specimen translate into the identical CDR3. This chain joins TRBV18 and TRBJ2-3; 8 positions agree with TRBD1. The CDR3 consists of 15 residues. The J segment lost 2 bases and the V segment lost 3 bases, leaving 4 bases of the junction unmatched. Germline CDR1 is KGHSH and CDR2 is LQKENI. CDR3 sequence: CASSPDRGSTDTQYF. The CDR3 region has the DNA TGTGCCAGCTCACCCGACAGGGGTTCCACAGATACGCAGTATTTT.

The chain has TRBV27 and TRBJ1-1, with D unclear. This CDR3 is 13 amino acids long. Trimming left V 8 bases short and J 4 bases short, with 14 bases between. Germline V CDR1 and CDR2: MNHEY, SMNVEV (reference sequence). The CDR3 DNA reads TGTGCCAGCCACAGCAAGTTTAGCACTGAAGCTTTCTTT. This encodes CASHSKFSTEAFF.

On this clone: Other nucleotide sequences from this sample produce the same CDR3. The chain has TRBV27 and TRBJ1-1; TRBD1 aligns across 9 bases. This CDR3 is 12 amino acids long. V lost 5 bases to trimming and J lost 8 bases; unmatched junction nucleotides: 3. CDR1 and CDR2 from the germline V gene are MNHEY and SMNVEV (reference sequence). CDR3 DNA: TGTGCCAGCAGTGGACAGGGGCGAGAAGCTTTCTTT. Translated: CASSGQGREAFF.

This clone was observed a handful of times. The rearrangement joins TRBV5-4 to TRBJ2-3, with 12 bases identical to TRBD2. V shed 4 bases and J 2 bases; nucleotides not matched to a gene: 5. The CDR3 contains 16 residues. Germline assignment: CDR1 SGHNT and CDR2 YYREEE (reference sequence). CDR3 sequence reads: CASSGGLAGTTDTQYF. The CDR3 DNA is TGTGCCAGCAGCGGGGGACTAGCGGGTACCACAGATACGCAGTATTTT.

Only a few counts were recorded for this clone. The CDR3 DNA is TGTGCCAGCAGTGAATCAGGAGCCCAAGAGACCCAGTACTTC. It is translated as CASSESGAQETQYF. This chain connects TRBV25-1 to TRBJ2-5; the D is unclear. The V end lost 1 base, the J end lost 1 base, and 7 bases lay between the germline ends. The length of the CDR3 is 14 residues. Germline V gene data show CDR1 as MGHDK and CDR2 as SYGVNS.

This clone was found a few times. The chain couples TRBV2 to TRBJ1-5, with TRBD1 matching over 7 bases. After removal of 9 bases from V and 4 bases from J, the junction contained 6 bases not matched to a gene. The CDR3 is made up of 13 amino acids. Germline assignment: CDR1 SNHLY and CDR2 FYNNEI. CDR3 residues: CASKGTENQPQHF. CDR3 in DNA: TGTGCCAGTAAAGGGACAGAGAATCAGCCCCAGCATTTT. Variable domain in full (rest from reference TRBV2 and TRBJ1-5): EPEVTQTPSHQVTQMGQEVILRCVPISNHLYFYWYRQILGQKVEFLVSFYNNEISEKSEIFDDQFSVERPDGSNFTLKIRSTKLEDSAMYFCASKGTENQPQHFGDGTRLSIL.

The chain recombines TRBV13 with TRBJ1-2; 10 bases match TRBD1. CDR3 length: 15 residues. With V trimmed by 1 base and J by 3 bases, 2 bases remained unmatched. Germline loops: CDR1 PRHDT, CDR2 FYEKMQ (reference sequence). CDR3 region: CASSLVGQGDYGYTF. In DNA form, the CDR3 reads TGTGCCAGCAGCTTAGTCGGACAGGGGGACTATGGCTACACCTTC.

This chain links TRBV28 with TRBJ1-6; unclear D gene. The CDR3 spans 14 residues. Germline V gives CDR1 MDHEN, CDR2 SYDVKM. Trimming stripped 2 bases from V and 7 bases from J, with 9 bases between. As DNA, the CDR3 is TGTGCCAGCAGTTTAACAGCTGCCAATTCACCCCTCCACTTT. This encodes CASSLTAANSPLHF.

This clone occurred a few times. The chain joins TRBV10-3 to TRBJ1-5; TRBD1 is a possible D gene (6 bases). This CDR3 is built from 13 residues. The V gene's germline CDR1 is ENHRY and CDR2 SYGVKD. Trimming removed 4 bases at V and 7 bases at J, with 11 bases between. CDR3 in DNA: TGTGCCATCAGTGGGGGGGCGGACCAGCCCCAGCATTTT. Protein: CAISGGADQPQHF.